This T cell receptor (beta chain) was obtained from a study of blood T cell repertoires in COVID-19. Study-level background: Sources were T cells, B-cell-depleted T cells, or PBMCs; the material itself was cDNA or gDNA.

In the authors' methods: Nucleated cell counts were estimated from reference gene primer amplification. The protocol was immunoSEQ multiplex PCR, while the TCRdb copy is restricted to in-frame clones and leaves out a portion. From that table come the V and J calls and clone size; the DNA was used to work out D and trimming. The sample records hundreds of thousands of clones, 70% to 90% being singletons. CDR3 length equals 17 residues. The V end lost 0 bases, the J end lost 0 bases, and 11 bases lay between the germline ends. Looked up from germline, CDR1 is KGHSH and CDR2 is LQKENI. This TCR derives from a man between 18 and 35 years old with active or convalescent COVID-19. The material sequenced was peripheral blood. The chain is built from TRBV18 and TRBJ1-4; D is ambiguous. The CDR3 nucleotides are TGTGCCAGCTCACCACCTAAGGCGGTTGCAACTAATGAAAAACTGTTTTTT. It codes for CASSPPKAVATNEKLFF.